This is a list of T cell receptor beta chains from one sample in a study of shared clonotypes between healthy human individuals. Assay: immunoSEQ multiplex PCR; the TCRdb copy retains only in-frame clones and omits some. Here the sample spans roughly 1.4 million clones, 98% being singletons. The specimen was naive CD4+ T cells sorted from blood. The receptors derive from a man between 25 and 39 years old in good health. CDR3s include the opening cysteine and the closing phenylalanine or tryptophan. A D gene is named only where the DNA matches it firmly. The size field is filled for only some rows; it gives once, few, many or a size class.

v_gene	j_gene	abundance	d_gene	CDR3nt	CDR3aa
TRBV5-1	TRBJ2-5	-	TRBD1	TGCGCCAGCAGCCTGAGAGGGGGACAGGGTGGGGAGACCCAGTACTTC	CASSLRGGQGGETQYF
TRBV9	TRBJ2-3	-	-	TGTGCCAGCAGCCGGAGAGGGCTGATCACAGATACGCAGTATTTT	CASSRRGLITDTQYF
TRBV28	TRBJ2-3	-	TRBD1	TGTGCCAGCAGCGCCAGGGGGCTCGGCACAGATACGCAGTATTTT	CASSARGLGTDTQYF
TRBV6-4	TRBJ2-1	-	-	TGTGCCAGCAGTGACTCTGGGGGCGCTGAGCAGTTCTTC	CASSDSGGAEQFF
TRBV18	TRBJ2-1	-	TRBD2	TGTGCCAGCTCACCACTGGCTAGCGGGAGAGGGGACGGGGAGCAGTTCTTC	CASSPLASGRGDGEQFF
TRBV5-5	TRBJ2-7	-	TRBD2	TGTGCCAGCAGCGGGGGACTAGCGGGAGTAATTGAGCAGTACTTC	CASSGGLAGVIEQYF
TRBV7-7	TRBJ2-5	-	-	TGTGCCAGCAGCTTAGACAGGGTTAGCCAAGAGACCCAGTACTTC	CASSLDRVSQETQYF
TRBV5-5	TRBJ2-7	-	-	TGTGCCAGCAGCCTGGACACCCCCTACGAGCAGTACTTC	CASSLDTPYEQYF
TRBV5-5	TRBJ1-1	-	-	TGTGCCAGCAATGCGTTTCGGAGGAACACTGAAGCTTTCTTT	CASNAFRRNTEAFF
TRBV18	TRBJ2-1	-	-	TGTGCCAGCTCACCACCGGTCTTCAGGGGGGTCCTCTACAATGAGCAGTTCTTC	CASSPPVFRGVLYNEQFF
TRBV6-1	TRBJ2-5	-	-	TGTGCCAGCAGGAAGACAGTTGCGGAAGAGACCCAGTACTTC	CASRKTVAEETQYF
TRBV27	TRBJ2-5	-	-	TGTGCCAGCAGTTTTTGGGGAGGAGAAGAGACCCAGTACTTC	CASSFWGGEETQYF
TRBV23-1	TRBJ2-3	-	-	TGCGCCAGCAGTCAGGGGTTGGGGGCAGATACGCAGTATTTT	CASSQGLGADTQYF
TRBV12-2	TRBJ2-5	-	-	TGTGCAAGTCGCACTATACCCCACCCGGGGGGCGAGACCCAGTACTTC	CASRTIPHPGGETQYF
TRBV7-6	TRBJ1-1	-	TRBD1	TGTGCCAGCAGTCCCATGACAGGGTTTACAGGGGTCAATGACGCTGAAGCTTTCTTT	CASSPMTGFTGVNDAEAFF
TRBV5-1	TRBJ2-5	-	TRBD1	TGCGCCAGCAGCTGGGGACAGCCCCAAGAGACCCAGTACTTC	CASSWGQPQETQYF
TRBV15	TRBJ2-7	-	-	TGTGCCACCAGCCGGGATACCTACGAGCAGTACTTC	CATSRDTYEQYF
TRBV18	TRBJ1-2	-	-	TGTGCCAGCTCACCACCAGGGACAATCTATGGCTACACCTTC	CASSPPGTIYGYTF
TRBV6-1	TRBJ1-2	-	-	TGTGCCAGCAGCCACGAAAAGAACTATGGCTACACCTTC	CASSHEKNYGYTF
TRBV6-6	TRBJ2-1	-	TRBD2	TGTGCCAGCAGTTACTCGTGGCTAGCGGGAGACAATGAGCAGTTCTTC	CASSYSWLAGDNEQFF
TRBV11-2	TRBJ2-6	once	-	TGTGCCAGCAGTGGAGGGGGACTAGGGGCCAACGTCCTGACTTTC	CASSGGGLGANVLTF
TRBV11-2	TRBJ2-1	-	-	TGTGCCAGCAGCTTAGATCTAGGAAGGCCGCGGGATGAGCAGTTCTTC	CASSLDLGRPRDEQFF
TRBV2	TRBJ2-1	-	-	TGTGCCAGCAGTCGCCGTACCGCCGCCAATGAGCAGTTCTTC	CASSRRTAANEQFF
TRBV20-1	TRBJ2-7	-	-	TGCAGTGCTAGCCGCGGCTACGAGCAGTACTTC	CSASRGYEQYF
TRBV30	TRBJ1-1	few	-	TGTGCCTCCTATGGGACTATAGGCACTGAAGCTTTCTTT	CASYGTIGTEAFF
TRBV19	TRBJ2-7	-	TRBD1	TGTGCCAGTAGTATTCGGGCCACAGGGGCGGGTTACGAGCAGTACTTC	CASSIRATGAGYEQYF
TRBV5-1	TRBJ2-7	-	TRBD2	TGCGCCAGCAGCTGGGGACTAGGGAGCTTCTACGAGCAGTACTTC	CASSWGLGSFYEQYF
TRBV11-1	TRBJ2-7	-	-	TGTGCCAGCAGCTTGGACTACTATAGCTCCTACGAGCAGTACTTC	CASSLDYYSSYEQYF
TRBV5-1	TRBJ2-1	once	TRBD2	TGCGCCAGCAGCTTCCGACTAGCGGGAGGGATTGAGCAGTTCTTC	CASSFRLAGGIEQFF
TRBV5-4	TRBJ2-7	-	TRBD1	TGTGCCAGCAGCCGAAGTCGGACAGGGATGGGAGATAAGCAGTACTTC	CASSRSRTGMGDKQYF
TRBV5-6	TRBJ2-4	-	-	TGTGCCAGCAGCTTGGGGCGGGTCAAAAACATTCAGTACTTC	CASSLGRVKNIQYF
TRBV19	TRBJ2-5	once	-	TGTGCCAGTCGCTTGGGACACGGAAAAGAGACCCAGTACTTC	CASRLGHGKETQYF
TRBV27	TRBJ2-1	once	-	TGTGCCAGTGGTACAAATGAGCAGTTCTTC	CASGTNEQFF
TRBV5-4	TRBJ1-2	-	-	TGTGCCAGCAGCCCCGGCCGTAACCCCTATGGCTACACCTTC	CASSPGRNPYGYTF
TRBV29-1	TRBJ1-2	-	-	TGCAGCGTTGCACCCAGGGTAGGGAACTATGGCTACACCTTC	CSVAPRVGNYGYTF
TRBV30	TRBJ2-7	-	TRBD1	TGTGCCTCGGGACAGGGTACCTACGAGCAGTACTTC	CASGQGTYEQYF
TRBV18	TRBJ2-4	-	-	TGTGCCAGCTCAGCCCGACTAGTAGACATTCAGTACTTC	CASSARLVDIQYF
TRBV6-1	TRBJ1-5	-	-	TGTGCCAGCAGTGAAGCGCTTGTCCCAAGCAATCAGCCCCAGCATTTT	CASSEALVPSNQPQHF
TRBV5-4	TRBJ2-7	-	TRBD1	TGTGCCAGCAGCTTGGGGGACAGGCTCGGACCCTACGAGCAGTACTTC	CASSLGDRLGPYEQYF
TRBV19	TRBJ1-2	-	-	TGTGCCAGTAGTTACAGGGTTATTGATGGCTACACCTTC	CASSYRVIDGYTF
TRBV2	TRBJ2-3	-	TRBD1	TGTGCCAGCTCAAGGACAGGACCCACAGATACGCAGTATTTT	CASSRTGPTDTQYF